In its sample, the clone carrying this T cell receptor beta chain was seen once. The record originates from a study of shared clonotypes between healthy human individuals. From germline, CDR1 is KGHSH and CDR2 LQKENI. This CDR3 has 12 amino acids. Trimming stripped 6 bases from V and 5 bases from J, with 10 bases between. Sequenced by immunoSEQ multiplex PCR; TCRdb stores in-frame clones only, minus some. In the table there are 600,000 to 750,000 clones, 72% of which are singletons. The V gene is TRBV18, the J gene TRBJ2-5; possibly TRBD2 for D (5 bases). The clonotype originates from a woman aged 25 to 39 in good health. Sequenced sample: memory CD4+ T cells sorted from blood. The subset denotes: CD45RA-negative fraction. The CDR3 region is CASSPAVETQYF. CDR3 DNA: TGTGCCAGCTCCCCAGCGGTGGAGACCCAGTACTTC.